This T cell receptor beta chain was obtained from a study of radiotherapy plus CTLA-4 blockade in lung cancer. This CDR3 is 16 amino acids long. V gave up 4 bases and J gave up 5 bases, with 20 bases separating them. Germline CDR1 and CDR2: SGHVS and FNYEAQ. Clones were read by immunoSEQ multiplex PCR, and TCRdb kept only the in-frame ones, dropping some. Found here are roughly 110,000 clones, about four fifths of them singletons; the top ten hold roughly 3.5%. The sequencing here drew on peripheral blood, taken from a patient treated with radiotherapy plus ipilimumab. The receptor was derived from a human donor with non-small cell lung cancer that progressed on radiotherapy plus ipilimumab. Some clones in this sample may be carry-over from other donors' samples. This chain connects TRBV7-6 to TRBJ2-5, with D hard to call. The CDR3 region is CASSSRSAYVIETQYF. CDR3 nucleotides: TGTGCCAGCAGCTCCCGGTCAGCGTATGTCATTGAGACCCAGTACTTC.